The 21 T cell receptor beta chains in this list originate from one sample, sequenced in a study of a mutant IDH1 vaccine in newly diagnosed glioma. Their cognate antigens are unknown. Time point reported: week 23, last vaccination. The investigators gave 300 ug of mutant IDH1 20-mer peptide in each vaccine dose, together with topical imiquimod. Sequencing was performed with immunoSEQ multiplex PCR; in TCRdb, only in-frame clones are kept and a portion is missing. The data contain about 77,000 clones, more than 80% of them singletons. Sequencing used PBMCs, obtained from a glioma patient whose treatment included an IDH1 peptide vaccine. These receptors all stem from a woman aged 50 to 65 with glioma.

The chain is built from TRBV28 and TRBJ1-4; D is unresolved. The CDR3 length is 18 residues. From germline, CDR1 is MDHEN and CDR2 SYDVKM. V was trimmed by 3 bases and J by 0 bases, leaving 17 bases between them. The CDR3 is CASSFFSSRAPTNEKLFF. In DNA form, the CDR3 reads TGTGCCAGCAGTTTCTTTTCCTCTCGAGCTCCAACTAATGAAAAACTGTTTTTT.

The chain carries TRBV5-4 and TRBJ2-5; weak D call: TRBD2 (6 bases). The germline V gene encodes CDR1 SGHNT and CDR2 YYREEE (reference sequence). V was clipped by 2 bases and J by 4 bases, with 18 bases between them. CDR3 length: 16 residues. The DNA of the CDR3 is TGTGCCAGCAGCTTCGGGTCTATTGGGGGGAGAGAGACCCAGTACTTC. The encoded protein is CASSFGSIGGRETQYF.

This chain joins TRBV6-6 and TRBJ2-1, with 10 bases lining up with TRBD2. The germline V gene has CDR1 MNHNY and CDR2 SVGAGI (reference sequence). V shed 5 bases, J shed 3 bases, and the junction held 4 bases outside the gene matches. The CDR3 covers 15 residues. CDR3 coding DNA: TGTGCCAGCAGTATAGGGACTAGCGACTACAATGAGCAGTTCTTC. The encoded protein is CASSIGTSDYNEQFF.

The rearrangement links TRBV5-4 to TRBJ2-5, with TRBD2 identical over 10 bases. V shed 6 bases and J 3 bases; nucleotides not matched to a gene: 8. The CDR3 runs to 15 residues. Per the germline V gene, CDR1 is SGHNT and CDR2 is YYREEE (reference sequence). In nucleotides, the CDR3 is TGTGCCAGCACCTCATCACTAGCGGGAAAAGAGACCCAGTACTTC. This sequence encodes CASTSSLAGKETQYF.

This chain joins TRBV30 and TRBJ1-5, with D unclear. The CDR3 length is 15 residues. Germline V gives CDR1 GTSNPN, CDR2 SVGIG (reference sequence). Trimming took 0 bases from V and 0 from J, leaving 9 bases between them. Here the CDR3 DNA reads TGTGCCTGGAGTGTAGTGGGGAGTAGCAATCAGCCCCAGCATTTT. It codes for CAWSVVGSSNQPQHF.

CDR3 amino acids: CASSRLAGSGEQYF. The CDR3 bases are TGTGCCAGCAGTCGACTAGCGGGAAGTGGCGAGCAGTACTTC. The genes are TRBV27 and TRBJ2-7, with 11 positions matching TRBD2. The V segment lost 5 bases and the J segment 6 bases; nucleotides outside the gene matches: 6. In germline, CDR1 is MNHEY, CDR2 SMNVEV (reference sequence). The CDR3 contains 14 residues.

V usage is TRBV12-2 and J usage is TRBJ2-7; TRBD2, as called in the table, went unchecked against the DNA. TRBV12-2 is classified as a pseudogene. This CDR3 is built from 16 residues. The CDR3 loop is CASRFLSGRASYEQYF. The CDR3 region has the DNA TGTGCAAGTCGCTTTTTAAGCGGGAGAGCTTCCTACGAGCAGTACTTC.

This clone was counted a single time. The rearrangement joins TRBV9 to TRBJ2-1; D gene ambiguous. The CDR3 spans 13 residues. Germline lookup yields CDR1 SGDLS and CDR2 YYNGEE. Trimming pared 2 bases from V and 6 bases from J, leaving 9 bases between. CDR3 region: CASSVGLPNEQFF. For the CDR3, the DNA is TGTGCCAGCAGCGTTGGTCTACCCAATGAGCAGTTCTTC.

This chain connects TRBV6-5 to TRBJ2-3, with 11 bases matching TRBD2. Germline CDR1 is MNHEY and CDR2 is SVGAGI. This CDR3 spans 16 amino acids. The V segment lost 2 bases and the J segment 0 bases; nucleotides outside the gene matches: 1. The CDR3 nucleotides read TGTGCCAGCAGTTACCCTAGCGGGGGGAGCACAGATACGCAGTATTTT. Translated, it gives CASSYPSGGSTDTQYF.

V is TRBV27 and J is TRBJ1-2; perhaps TRBD1 as D (5 bases). The CDR3 consists of 11 residues. Germline lookup yields CDR1 MNHEY and CDR2 SMNVEV (reference sequence). V gave up 8 bases and J gave up 4 bases, with 8 bases separating them. CDR3 loop: CASGTFYGYTF. CDR3 coding DNA: TGTGCCAGCGGGACTTTCTATGGCTACACCTTC.

There are a few counts of this clone. The chain employs TRBV11-2 and TRBJ2-2; TRBD1 is a possible D gene (6 bases). CDR3 length: 16 amino acids. V gave up 4 bases and J gave up 8 bases, with 20 bases separating them. Germline CDR1 reads SGHAT; CDR2 reads FQNNGV. The CDR3 protein is CASSSLRYGGLGELFF. The CDR3 DNA is TGTGCCAGCAGCTCCCTGAGATATGGGGGCCTTGGGGAGCTGTTTTTT.

The chain couples TRBV2 to TRBJ2-3; tentative D call: TRBD2 (6 bases). The CDR3 spans 15 residues. Trimming removed 8 bases at V and 2 bases at J, with 17 bases between. CDR1 and CDR2 (germline): SNHLY, FYNNEI. The CDR3 sequence is CASGRDSWNTDTQYF. CDR3 coding DNA: TGTGCCAGCGGCCGGGACTCCTGGAACACAGATACGCAGTATTTT.

The genes are TRBV29-1 and TRBJ2-1; D is unclear. The ends were cut back, 8 bases at V and 6 bases at J, with 11 bases in the middle. Germline CDR1 reads SQVTM; CDR2 reads ANQGSEA. There are 11 residues in the CDR3. CDR3 bases: TGCAGCTCCGGTCAGACCAATGAGCAGTTCTTC. This sequence encodes CSSGQTNEQFF.

About this clone: The conserved closing phenylalanine or tryptophan is absent in this CDR3, likely reflecting a read error. The CDR3 is CASSLSGGAYEQYL. The CDR3, as DNA: TGCGCCAGCAGCTTGTCAGGGGGGGCGTACGAGCAGTACCTC. This chain links TRBV5-1 with TRBJ2-7; D may match TRBD1 or TRBD2 (7 bases each). The germline V gene has CDR1 SGHRS and CDR2 YFSETQ. V lost 1 base, J lost 4 bases, and 12 bases lay in between. The CDR3 has 14 residues.

This chain links TRBV30 with TRBJ2-1; D possibly corresponds to TRBD2 (5 bases). This CDR3 has 15 residues. Between the trimmed V and J ends, which lost 1 base and 8 bases, there was a span of 18 bases. Germline CDR1 is GTSNPN and CDR2 is SVGIG (reference sequence). The CDR3 here is CAWSGIATIIDEQFF. In nucleotides, the CDR3 is TGTGCCTGGAGTGGGATAGCGACAATAATCGATGAGCAGTTCTTC.

The chain joins TRBV28 to TRBJ2-7; D may correspond to TRBD1 or TRBD2 (5 bases each). The germline gives CDR1 MDHEN, CDR2 SYDVKM. The ends were cut back, 5 bases at V and 9 bases at J, with 11 bases in the middle. The CDR3 length is 11 residues. CDR3 bases: TGTGCCAGCAGTCTACGGGACGGGCAGTACTTC. Encoded protein: CASSLRDGQYF.

This clone was counted once. V gene TRBV27 combines with J gene TRBJ1-1, with 10 bases that match TRBD1. J gave up 0 bases and V 3 bases, and 4 bases lay outside the gene matches. The CDR3 loop spans 16 amino acids. Germline values: CDR1 MNHEY, CDR2 SMNVEV (reference sequence). In DNA, the CDR3 is TGTGCCAGCAGTTTCGACAGGGGGCAAATGAACACTGAAGCTTTCTTT. Its protein product is CASSFDRGQMNTEAFF.

The table lists this clone with a count of one. The chain uses TRBV6-5 and TRBJ1-6, with D uncertain. V dropped 7 bases and J dropped 0 bases, with 10 bases sitting between them. Germline-derived CDR1 and CDR2 are MNHEY and SVGAGI. This CDR3 spans 15 amino acids. CDR3 loop: CASKRASSYNSPLHF. CDR3 bases: TGTGCCAGCAAGAGGGCTAGCTCCTATAATTCACCCCTCCACTTT.

The gene calls are TRBV7-9 and TRBJ2-7; tentatively, D is TRBD2 (6 bases). Germline CDR1 and CDR2: SEHNR and FQNEAQ (reference sequence). Trimming took 3 bases from V and 2 from J, leaving 11 bases between them. The length of the CDR3 is 14 residues. The CDR3 bases are TGTGCCAGCAGCTTGGGTAGCGGTCCCTACGAGCAGTACTTC. Encoded protein: CASSLGSGPYEQYF.

This chain uses TRBV7-3 with TRBJ2-5; the match to TRBD2 covers 9 bases. Germline V gene data show CDR1 as SGHTA and CDR2 as FQGTGA. CDR3 length: 17 residues. V was pared by 2 bases and J by 1 base, with 8 bases of the junction left unmatched. This CDR3 reads CASSLGAGLAFQETQYF. The CDR3 bases are TGTGCCAGCAGCTTAGGGGCCGGACTAGCGTTCCAAGAGACCCAGTACTTC.

The chain combines TRBV28 with TRBJ1-5; 9 bases map to TRBD1. In germline, CDR1 is MDHEN, CDR2 SYDVKM. Trimming removed 5 bases from V and 5 bases from J; junction bases left unmatched: 7. The CDR3 is 15 amino acids. The CDR3 DNA reads as TGTGCCAGCAGTGTAGGACAGGGGACCTATCAGCCCCAGCATTTT. Residues: CASSVGQGTYQPQHF.